This paragraph covers one TCR beta chain sequence. Primers included in the PCR were 60 Vbeta and 13 Jbeta primers. Generated by immunoSEQ multiplex PCR, the TCRdb table keeps only in-frame clones and is missing some. The sample includes roughly 200,000 clones, roughly 73% seen only once; the top ten take less than 2%. This entry belongs to a study of cytomegalovirus exposure and HLA in healthy donors. About the study: In a previous analysis, 117 million unique TCR beta sequences were found from some 180 million T cells.

The CDR3 loop spans 13 amino acids. Germline V CDR1 and CDR2: MGHRA, YSYEKL. The V end was cut by 0 bases, the J end by 3 bases, with 5 bases between. Sequenced material: PBMCs. The sequence came from a woman aged 25 to 39 in good health and CMV-seronegative. The chain couples TRBV4-1 to TRBJ1-2, with D perhaps TRBD1 (5 bases). CDR3 amino acids: CASSQDRDYGYTF. CDR3 nucleotides: TGCGCCAGCAGCCAAGACAGGGACTATGGCTACACCTTC.